This entry is about one T cell receptor beta chain. Trimming stripped 6 bases from V and 4 bases from J, with 9 bases between. This CDR3 is built from 12 residues. Germline-derived CDR1 and CDR2 are SNHLY and FYNNEI. TCRdb keeps only in-frame clones here, not all; method: immunoSEQ multiplex PCR. Of 75,000 to 100,000 clones in the sample, around 88% were seen once. This entry comes from a study of OX40 agonist ivuxolimab in advanced cancers. This chain joins TRBV2 and TRBJ1-2; TRBD1 is a possible D gene (5 bases). The material sequenced was CD4+ or CD8+ T cells sorted from blood, taken in a trial of the OX40 agonist ivuxolimab. This TCR came from an adult with an advanced solid tumor such as melanoma, head and neck, liver or kidney cancer. The CDR3 coding sequence is TGTGCCAGCAGCGGCAGGGTCTATGGCTACACCTTC. Amino acids: CASSGRVYGYTF.